Listed below are T cell receptor beta chains from one sample, sequenced in a study of HIV-infected patients and healthy controls. TCRdb reanalysed the 5' RACE reads using MiXCR and keeps one entry per CDR3 protein. The sample consists of under 20,000 distinct CDR3 sequences, approximately 9.6% of them appearing once. Sequenced sample: blood. Receptor source: an adult in good health. The CDR3 runs from the conserved cysteine through the conserved F or W. D genes are given only for firm matches. Some rows mark clone size as missing; the rest say once, few, many or name a class of expanded clone.

V: TRBV28
size: many
J: TRBJ1-4
D: NA
DNA: TGTGCCAGCAGTTTGGGGGGGCGTGAAAAACTGTTTTTT
CDR3: CASSLGGREKLFF

V: TRBV12-3/TRBV12-4
size: NA
J: TRBJ2-7
D: NA
DNA: TGTGCCAGCAGGCCAGGGCTAGAGTTCGAGCAGTACTTC
CDR3: CASRPGLEFEQYF

V: TRBV6-1
size: many
J: TRBJ1-4
D: TRBD1
DNA: TGTGCCAGCAGTGCAGTTGCAGGGGGCCGTCAGGGAAAACTGTTTTTT
CDR3: CASSAVAGGRQGKLFF

V: TRBV27
size: many
J: TRBJ2-7
D: TRBD1
DNA: TGTGCCAGCAGTTTCTCGACAGGGGTGTCCGAGCAGTACTTC
CDR3: CASSFSTGVSEQYF

V: TRBV7-9
size: NA
J: TRBJ2-3
D: TRBD2
DNA: TGTGCCAGTGCGGCGGGAGGGGCAGATACGCAGTATTTT
CDR3: CASAAGGADTQYF

V: TRBV7-2
size: NA
J: TRBJ2-7
D: NA
DNA: TGTGCCAGCAGCTTATCTGGGGATACCGAGCAGTACTTC
CDR3: CASSLSGDTEQYF

V: TRBV20-1
size: medium-sized
J: TRBJ2-5
D: NA
DNA: TGCAGTGCCCAACCCCTTCAGGGGAGGAAGACCCAGTACTTC
CDR3: CSAQPLQGRKTQYF

V: TRBV7-2
size: NA
J: TRBJ1-1
D: NA
DNA: TGTGCCAGCAGCTTAATATGGAACACTGAAGCTTTCTTT
CDR3: CASSLIWNTEAFF

V: TRBV2
size: NA
J: TRBJ1-5
D: TRBD1
DNA: TGTGCCAGCAGTGAGACAGGGCGGCATCAGCCCCAGCATTTT
CDR3: CASSETGRHQPQHF

V: TRBV29-1
size: many
J: TRBJ1-1
D: NA
DNA: TGCAGCGTTCTCCGATTTACGAGGGTTAGCGAAGCTTTCTTT
CDR3: CSVLRFTRVSEAFF

V: TRBV19
size: NA
J: TRBJ2-1
D: NA
DNA: TGTGCCAGTAGTAACCCGGGACTGTATCACAATGAGCAGTTCTTC
CDR3: CASSNPGLYHNEQFF

V: TRBV20-1
size: NA
J: TRBJ2-3
D: NA
DNA: TGCAGTGCTGGGGAGAGCACAGATACGCAGTATTTT
CDR3: CSAGESTDTQYF

V: TRBV4-3
size: many
J: TRBJ2-2
D: TRBD2
DNA: TGCGCCAGCAGCCGGGGAGCGGGAGCCGGGGAGCTGTTTTTT
CDR3: CASSRGAGAGELFF

V: TRBV2
size: many
J: TRBJ2-7
D: NA
DNA: TGTGCCAGCAGGGCCCGAAGCGTCTACGAGCAGTACTTC
CDR3: CASRARSVYEQYF

V: TRBV20-1
size: many
J: TRBJ2-3
D: TRBD2
DNA: TGCAGTGCGCAAACTAGCGGGAGAGAGACAGATACGCAGTATTTT
CDR3: CSAQTSGRETDTQYF

V: TRBV7-9
size: many
J: TRBJ2-7
D: NA
DNA: TGTGCCAGCAGCTTAGCAGCGGAGACCTACGAGCAGTACTTC
CDR3: CASSLAAETYEQYF

V: TRBV29-1
size: NA
J: TRBJ2-5
D: NA
DNA: TGCAGCGTCCCCGACGTCTGGGAGACCCAGTACTTC
CDR3: CSVPDVWETQYF

V: TRBV6-6
size: few
J: TRBJ2-1
D: TRBD2
DNA: TGTGCCAGCAGTTACTCGGGACTAGCGGCGGAGCAGTTCTTC
CDR3: CASSYSGLAAEQFF

V: TRBV2
size: many
J: TRBJ2-7
D: TRBD2
DNA: TGTGCCAGCAGAGGACTAGCGGGGGTGTTCAACGAGCAGTACTTC
CDR3: CASRGLAGVFNEQYF

V: TRBV9
size: many
J: TRBJ2-3
D: TRBD2
DNA: TGTGCCAGCAGCGTAGCTATTTTTGCGGGGGGGCCGATGGATACAGATACGCAGTATTTT
CDR3: CASSVAIFAGGPMDTDTQYF